This T cell receptor (beta chain) was identified during a study of blood T cell repertoires in COVID-19. Study context: T cells, B-cell-depleted T cells, or PBMCs supplied cDNA or gDNA.

The CDR3 is 14 amino acids. Germline V lookup: CDR1 SSHAT, CDR2 FNYEAQ (reference sequence). Repertoires were generated with immunoSEQ multiplex PCR, while TCRdb's copy carries only in-frame clones and drops some. The top ten clones hold about 25% of a sample with 65,000 to 70,000 clones, 60% to 85% of them seen once. As to this clone: The junction and the germline gene differ at one end; a read error may be behind it.

Sequencing was carried out using peripheral blood. The chain combines TRBV7-7 with TRBJ2-1; 7 bases match TRBD2. The sequence came from a human donor in a cohort sampled during active COVID-19. The CDR3 nucleotides are TGTGCTAGCAGCCCCCGGGACTATGGCGATGAGCAGTTCTTC. It translates to CASSPRDYGDEQFF.